This entry lists 3 T cell receptor beta chains sequenced from one sample in a study of blood T cells in healthy people across ages. It was with a sample-barcoded 5' primer and a J-beta primer mix that a second PCR of about 7 to 12 cycles was run. TCRdb ran MiXCR on the 5' RACE reads and lists one entry per CDR3 protein. The sample shows 550,000 to 800,000 distinct CDR3 sequences, 20% to 25% of them seen only once. Sequenced material: blood. The source is a man in his 70s in good health.

This clonotype was detected a few times. The chain is built from TRBV7-2 and TRBJ2-4; 11 bases fit TRBD2. The CDR3 is made up of 17 amino acids. The germline CDR1 and CDR2 sequences are SGHTA and FQGNSA. After removal of 5 bases from V and 10 bases from J, the junction contained 16 bases not matched to a gene. The DNA of the CDR3 is TGTGCCAGCAGCCTAGACATAGCGGGAGGGAGGGGAGGTATTCAGTACTTC. This codes for CASSLDIAGGRGGIQYF.

This clonotype was observed a few times. The rearrangement joins TRBV23-1 to TRBJ1-1; D is perhaps TRBD1 (5 bases). TRBV23-1 is noted as an ORF with a role that remains uncertain. V lost 0 bases, J lost 1 base, and 9 bases lay in between. This CDR3 has 15 amino acids. The CDR3, as DNA: TGCGCCAGCAGTCAATCGCGGGGGGGGAACACTGAAGCTTTCTTT. The encoded protein is CASSQSRGGNTEAFF.

This chain joins TRBV3-1 and TRBJ2-1; D possibly uses TRBD1 or TRBD2 (5 bases each). Trimming stripped 5 bases from V and 7 bases from J, with 15 bases between. The CDR3 spans 14 residues. The germline CDR1 and CDR2 sequences are LGHDT and YNNKEL (reference sequence). This CDR3 is CASSSRDGGNEQFF. CDR3 DNA: TGTGCCAGCAGCAGCAGGGACGGTGGGAATGAGCAGTTCTTC.